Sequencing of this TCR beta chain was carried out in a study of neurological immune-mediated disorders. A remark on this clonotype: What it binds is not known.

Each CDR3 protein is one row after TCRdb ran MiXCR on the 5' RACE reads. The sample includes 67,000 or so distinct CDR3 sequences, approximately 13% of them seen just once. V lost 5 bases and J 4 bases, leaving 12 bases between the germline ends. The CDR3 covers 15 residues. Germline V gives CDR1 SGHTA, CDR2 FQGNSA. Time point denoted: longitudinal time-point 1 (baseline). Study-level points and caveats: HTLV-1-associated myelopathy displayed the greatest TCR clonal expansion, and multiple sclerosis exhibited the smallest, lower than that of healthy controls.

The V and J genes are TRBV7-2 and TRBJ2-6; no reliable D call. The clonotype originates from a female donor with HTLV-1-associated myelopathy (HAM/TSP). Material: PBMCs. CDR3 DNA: TGTGCCAGCAGCGCCCTGGTCGGGGGGGCCAACGTCCTGACTTTC. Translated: CASSALVGGANVLTF.